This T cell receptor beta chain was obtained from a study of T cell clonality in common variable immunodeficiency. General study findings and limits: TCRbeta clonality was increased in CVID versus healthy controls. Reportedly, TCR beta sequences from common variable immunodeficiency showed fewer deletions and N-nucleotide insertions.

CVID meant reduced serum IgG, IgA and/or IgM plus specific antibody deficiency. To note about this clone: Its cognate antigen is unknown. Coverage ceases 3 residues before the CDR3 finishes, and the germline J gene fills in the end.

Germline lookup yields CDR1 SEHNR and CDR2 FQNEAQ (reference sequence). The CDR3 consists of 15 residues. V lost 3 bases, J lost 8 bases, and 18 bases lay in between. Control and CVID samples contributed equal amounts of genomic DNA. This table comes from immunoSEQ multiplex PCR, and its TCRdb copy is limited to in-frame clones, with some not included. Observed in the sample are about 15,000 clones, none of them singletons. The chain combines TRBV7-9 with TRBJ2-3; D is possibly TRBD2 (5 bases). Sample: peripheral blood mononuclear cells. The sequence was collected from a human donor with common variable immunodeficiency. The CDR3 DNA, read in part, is TGTGCCAGCAGCTTGGGCATAGCGTCACTGGTTACG. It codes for CASSLGIASLVT. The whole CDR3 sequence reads CASSLGIASLVTQYF.